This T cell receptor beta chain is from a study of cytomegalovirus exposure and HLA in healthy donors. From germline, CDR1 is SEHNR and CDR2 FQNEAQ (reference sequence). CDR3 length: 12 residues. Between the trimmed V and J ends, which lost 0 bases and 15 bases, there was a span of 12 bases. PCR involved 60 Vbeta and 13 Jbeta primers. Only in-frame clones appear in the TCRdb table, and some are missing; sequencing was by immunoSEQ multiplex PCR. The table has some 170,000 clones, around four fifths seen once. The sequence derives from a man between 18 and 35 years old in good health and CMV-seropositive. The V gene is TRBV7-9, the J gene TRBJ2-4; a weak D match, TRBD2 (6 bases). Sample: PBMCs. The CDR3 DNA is TGTGCCAGCAGCTTAGCGCCGGGGGTTCTGTACTTC. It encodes CASSLAPGVLYF.